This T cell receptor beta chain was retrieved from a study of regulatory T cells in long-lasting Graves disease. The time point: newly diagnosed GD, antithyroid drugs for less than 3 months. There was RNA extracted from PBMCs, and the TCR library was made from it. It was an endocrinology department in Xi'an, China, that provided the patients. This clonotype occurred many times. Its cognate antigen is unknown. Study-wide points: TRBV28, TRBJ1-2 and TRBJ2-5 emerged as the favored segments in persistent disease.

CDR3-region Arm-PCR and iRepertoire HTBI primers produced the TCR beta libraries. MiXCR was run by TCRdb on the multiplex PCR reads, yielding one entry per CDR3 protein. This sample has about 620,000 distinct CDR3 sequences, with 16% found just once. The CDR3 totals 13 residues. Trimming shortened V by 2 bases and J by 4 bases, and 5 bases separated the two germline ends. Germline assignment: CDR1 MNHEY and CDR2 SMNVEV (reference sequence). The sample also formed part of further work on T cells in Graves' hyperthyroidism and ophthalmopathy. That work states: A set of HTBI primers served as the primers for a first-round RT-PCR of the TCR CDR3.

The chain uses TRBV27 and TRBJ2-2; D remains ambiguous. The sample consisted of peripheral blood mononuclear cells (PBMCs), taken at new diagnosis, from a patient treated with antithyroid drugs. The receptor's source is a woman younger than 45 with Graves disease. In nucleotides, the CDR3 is TGTGCCAGCAGTTTAAAGGGCACCGGGGAGCTGTTTTTT. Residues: CASSLKGTGELFF.